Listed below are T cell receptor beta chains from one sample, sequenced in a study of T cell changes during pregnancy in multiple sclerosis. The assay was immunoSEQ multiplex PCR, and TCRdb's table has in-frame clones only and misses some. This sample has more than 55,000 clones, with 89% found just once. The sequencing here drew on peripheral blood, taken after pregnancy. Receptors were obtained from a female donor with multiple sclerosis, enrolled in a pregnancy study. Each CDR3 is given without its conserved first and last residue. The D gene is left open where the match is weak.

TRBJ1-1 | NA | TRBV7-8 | ASSFRGNTEAF
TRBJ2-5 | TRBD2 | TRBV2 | ASSARSGGRQETQY
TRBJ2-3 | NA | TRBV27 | ASSPWGGDTQY
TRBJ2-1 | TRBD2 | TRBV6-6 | ASSLAGGPGQF
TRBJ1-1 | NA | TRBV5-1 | ASSLFSSEFYGEAF
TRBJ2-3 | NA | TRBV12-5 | ASGPGTDTQY
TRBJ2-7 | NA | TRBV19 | ASRKDGSSYEQY
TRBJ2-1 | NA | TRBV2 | ASSAVLEQF
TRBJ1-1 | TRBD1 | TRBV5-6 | ASSFGDRLTRTQVGEV
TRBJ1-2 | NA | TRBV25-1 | ASSWLTDSPMRGYT
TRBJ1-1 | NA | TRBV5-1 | ASSFEYQETEAF
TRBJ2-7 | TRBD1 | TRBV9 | ASSVGGTGLKQY
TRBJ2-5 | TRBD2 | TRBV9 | ASSVGRGGVETQY
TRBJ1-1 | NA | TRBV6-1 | ASKGGQYTEAF
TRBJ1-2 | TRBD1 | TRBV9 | ASRKEDRANDGYT
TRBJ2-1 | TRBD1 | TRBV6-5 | ASSYRAGTGGNEQF
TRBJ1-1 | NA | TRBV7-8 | ASSSPAGSTEAF
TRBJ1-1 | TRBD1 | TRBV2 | ASRGTGSKAF
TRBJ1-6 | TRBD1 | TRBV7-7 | ASSEGANSPLH
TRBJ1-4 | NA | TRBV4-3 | ASSQGALRGNEKLF
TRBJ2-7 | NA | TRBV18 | ASSPTTGSSYEQY
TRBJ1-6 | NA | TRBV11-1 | ASSLKLRDGAPLH
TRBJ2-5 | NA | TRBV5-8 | ASTKIQETQY
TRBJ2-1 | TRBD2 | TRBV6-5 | ASSLAGGAFEQF
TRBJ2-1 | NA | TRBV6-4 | ASSFLGVGEQF
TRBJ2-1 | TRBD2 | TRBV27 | ASTSLGGGVYNEQF
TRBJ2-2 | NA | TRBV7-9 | ASSFGRENTGELF
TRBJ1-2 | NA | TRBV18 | ASSLTGDAGYT
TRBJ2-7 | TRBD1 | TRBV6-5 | ASRQPGQRASEQY
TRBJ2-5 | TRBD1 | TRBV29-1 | SATTGGFGETQY
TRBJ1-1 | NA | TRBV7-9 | ASSPPRTGTMNTEAF
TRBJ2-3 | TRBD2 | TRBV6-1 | ASSERGTGTTTTQY
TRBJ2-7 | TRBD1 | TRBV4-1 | ASSQGPGQGTYEQY
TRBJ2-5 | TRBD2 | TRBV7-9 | ASSLKRGVETQY
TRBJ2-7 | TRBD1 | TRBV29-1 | SVGDRVTEQY
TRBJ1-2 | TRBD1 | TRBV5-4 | ASSSTGLYGYT
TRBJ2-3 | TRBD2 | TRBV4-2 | ASSFSGGQTDTQY
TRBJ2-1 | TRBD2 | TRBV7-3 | ASGERWGGSVNEQF